This T cell receptor beta chain was sequenced for a study of blood T cell repertoires in COVID-19. On the study more broadly: Sample material is recorded as cDNA or gDNA derived from T cells, B-cell-depleted T cells, or PBMCs.

Germline CDR1 and CDR2: SNHLY and FYNNEI. The CDR3 has 13 residues. Deletions cut 4 bases from V and 2 bases from J, with 9 bases between. Sequencing was performed with immunoSEQ multiplex PCR; in TCRdb, only in-frame clones are kept and a portion is missing. The sample lists tens of thousands of clones, 79% seen once, with about 30% in the top ten. The gene calls are TRBV2 and TRBJ2-7, with D unresolved. This receptor was obtained from a man in his 60s with active or convalescent COVID-19. Sequencing was done on a sample of peripheral blood. CDR3 sequence (DNA): TGTGCCAGCAGTGGCACAGATACCTACGAGCAGTACTTC. It is translated as CASSGTDTYEQYF.